This T cell receptor (beta chain) was identified in a study of T cell responses to AZD1222 COVID-19 vaccine. Study-wide results and limits: Spike-specific TCR repertoires showed rising breadth and depth after two AZD1222 doses. Only 6 or 7 people who got AZD1222 tested seropositive at baseline.

Timing groups of about 4 and about 12 weeks for second doses were pooled. CDR3 size: 11 residues. The V gene's germline CDR1 is LNHDA and CDR2 SQIVND (reference sequence). Trimming pared 5 bases from V and 5 bases from J, leaving 6 bases between. In the case of this clone: The antigen remains undetermined.

Method: immunoSEQ multiplex PCR; TCRdb's copy keeps in-frame clones and lacks some. The sample shows 110,000 or so clones, around nine tenths of them seen only once. The source was peripheral blood, collected 28 days after the second AZD1222 dose. This TCR was recovered from an adult who received the AZD1222 COVID-19 vaccine. The chain recombines TRBV19 with TRBJ2-5; D unclear. The CDR3 DNA reads as TGTGCCAGTAGTCCTGGGGAGACCCAGTACTTC. This sequence encodes CASSPGETQYF.